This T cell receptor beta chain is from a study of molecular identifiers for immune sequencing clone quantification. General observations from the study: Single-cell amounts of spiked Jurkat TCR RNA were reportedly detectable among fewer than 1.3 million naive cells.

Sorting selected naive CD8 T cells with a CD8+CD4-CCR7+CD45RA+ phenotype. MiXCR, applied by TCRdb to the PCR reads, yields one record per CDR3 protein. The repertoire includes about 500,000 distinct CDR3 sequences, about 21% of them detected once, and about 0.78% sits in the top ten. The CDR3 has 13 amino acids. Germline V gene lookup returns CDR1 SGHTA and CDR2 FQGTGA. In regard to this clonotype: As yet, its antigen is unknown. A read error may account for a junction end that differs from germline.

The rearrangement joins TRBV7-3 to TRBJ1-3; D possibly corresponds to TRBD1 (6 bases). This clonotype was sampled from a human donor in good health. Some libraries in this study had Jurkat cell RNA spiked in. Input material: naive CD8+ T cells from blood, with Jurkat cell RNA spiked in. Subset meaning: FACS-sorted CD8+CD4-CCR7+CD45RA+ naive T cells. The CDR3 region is CTSSSTGGNTIYF. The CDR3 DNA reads TGTACCAGCAGCTCGACAGGCGGAAACACCATATATTTT.